A single sample is the source of the 11 T cell receptor beta chains below, sequenced in a study of cytomegalovirus exposure and HLA in healthy donors. Using immunoSEQ multiplex PCR, the repertoire was profiled, and TCRdb retains in-frame clones only, with some absent. The sample has about 160,000 clones, 75% to 90% seen once. Sequencing was performed on PBMCs. Source of these receptors: a woman between 18 and 29 years old in good health and CMV-seronegative.

The chain is built from TRBV19 and TRBJ2-7; no definite D call. This CDR3 comprises 13 residues. Per the germline V gene, CDR1 is LNHDA and CDR2 is SQIVND (reference sequence). Trimming took off 2 bases at V and 2 bases at J, with 7 bases between the two ends. The CDR3 reads CASSITRTYEQYF. The CDR3 coding sequence is TGTGCCAGTAGTATAACAAGAACCTACGAGCAGTACTTC.

The table lists this clone with a count of one. The rearrangement links TRBV6-6 to TRBJ2-1; TRBD2 is a possible D gene (6 bases). This CDR3 contains 14 residues. CDR1 is MNHNY, CDR2 SVGAGI, per germline (reference sequence). V was trimmed by 6 bases and J by 3 bases, leaving 12 bases between them. The CDR3 DNA sequence: TGTGCCAGCAGGATGGGGAGGAACTACAATGAGCAGTTCTTC. It codes for CASRMGRNYNEQFF.

This clone was counted once. The V gene is TRBV7-6, the J gene TRBJ2-7; a possible D gene is TRBD2 (6 bases). Trimming pared 5 bases from V and 5 bases from J, leaving 13 bases between. Germline CDR1 reads SGHVS; CDR2 reads FNYEAQ. The CDR3 loop spans 13 amino acids. The DNA of the CDR3 is TGTGCCAGCAGCCGCTGGGGGGTAGACGAGCAGTACTTC. The encoded protein is CASSRWGVDEQYF.

The chain links TRBV9 to TRBJ2-3; 7 bases align to TRBD1. V shed 3 bases, J shed 4 bases, and the junction held 2 bases outside the gene matches. The CDR3 has 13 residues. CDR1 SGDLS and CDR2 YYNGEE come from the germline V gene. CDR3 sequence reads: CASSATGSDTQYF. CDR3 DNA sequence: TGTGCCAGCAGCGCGACAGGGTCAGATACGCAGTATTTT.

The table lists this clone with a few counts. The chain employs TRBV4-2 and TRBJ1-1; D ambiguous. Germline CDR1 reads LGHNA; CDR2 reads YNFKEQ. This CDR3 has 15 amino acids. Trimming took off 5 bases at V and 0 bases at J, with 13 bases between the two ends. The CDR3 region has the DNA TGTGCCAGCAGCATAAACCGGGATTTGAACACTGAAGCTTTCTTT. Translated, it gives CASSINRDLNTEAFF.

The chain has TRBV6-5 and TRBJ2-7; 7 nucleotides agree with TRBD1. V lost 0 bases and J lost 2; bases outside the gene matches: 7. Germline lookup yields CDR1 MNHEY and CDR2 SVGAGI. The length of the CDR3 is 16 residues. CDR3 sequence: CASSYSEDRRPYEQYF. CDR3 DNA sequence: TGTGCCAGCAGTTACTCGGAGGACAGGCGCCCCTACGAGCAGTACTTC.

This sequence joins TRBV7-2 and TRBJ1-2; 7 nucleotides match TRBD1. V was clipped by 5 bases and J by 6 bases; unmatched bases: 9. This CDR3 region has 14 residues. Germline V gene lookup returns CDR1 SGHTA and CDR2 FQGNSA. For the CDR3, the DNA is TGTGCCAGCAGCCCCTCAGGGGGTGTAGATGGCTACACCTTC. Translation: CASSPSGGVDGYTF.

This chain connects TRBV27 to TRBJ1-1, with D possibly being TRBD1 (5 bases). Trimming removed 5 bases from V and 4 bases from J, with 17 bases in between. The CDR3 has 15 residues. The germline gives CDR1 MNHEY, CDR2 SMNVEV (reference sequence). The DNA for the CDR3 is TGTGCCAGCAGTCGGGGGATGGGACGGCTCACTGAAGCTTTCTTT. Translating gives CASSRGMGRLTEAFF.

This chain joins TRBV6-6 and TRBJ2-1, with 11 positions matching TRBD2. The trim removed 8 bases at V and 4 bases at J, leaving 7 bases unmatched. The CDR3 is made up of 15 amino acids. CDR1 is MNHNY and CDR2 is SVGAGI in the germline V gene (reference sequence). The CDR3 region has the DNA TGTGCCAGCGGCCCTCTAGCGGGAGGTTACAATGAGCAGTTCTTC. Protein product: CASGPLAGGYNEQFF.

This clone was recorded only once. This rearrangement joins TRBV19 to TRBJ1-5, with 10 bases fitting TRBD1. J was trimmed by 4 bases and V by 6 bases; bases with no gene match: 9. Looked up from germline, CDR1 is LNHDA and CDR2 is SQIVND (reference sequence). The CDR3 is made up of 16 amino acids. CDR3 sequence (DNA): TGTGCCAGTAGATACCGGGACAGGGGAGAGAATCAGCCCCAGCATTTT. As protein: CASRYRDRGENQPQHF.

This clone was seen a single time. CDR3 sequence reads: CASSPPTGEKTEAFF. The DNA for the CDR3 is TGTGCCAGCTCACCGCCAACGGGGGAAAAGACTGAAGCTTTCTTT. The V and J genes are TRBV18 and TRBJ1-1; D possibly corresponds to TRBD1 (5 bases). Trimming cost V 3 bases and J 5 bases, with 16 bases left between them. In germline, CDR1 is KGHSH, CDR2 LQKENI. The CDR3 runs to 15 residues.